This passage covers 8 T cell receptor beta chains from one sample sequenced in a study of T-cell reconstitution after alpha-beta-depleted transplantation in children. A TCRbeta library incorporating unique molecular identifiers was prepared. TCRdb itself ran the PCR reads through MiXCR, one entry per CDR3 protein. Of around 370,000 distinct CDR3 sequences listed, approximately 10% are singletons. The sequencing here drew on PBMCs from the stem cell graft donor, taken from the stem cell graft. The receptor set was obtained from a human donor who donated a stem cell graft to a child with acute lymphoblastic leukemia.

This rearrangement joins TRBV13 to TRBJ2-2, with a weak D call TRBD2 (5 bases). CDR3 length equals 15 residues. Germline V lookup: CDR1 PRHDT, CDR2 FYEKMQ (reference sequence). V gave up 4 bases and J gave up 0 bases, with 9 bases separating them. CDR3 protein: CASSYGLANTGELFF. CDR3 nucleotide sequence: TGTGCCAGCAGCTATGGACTTGCGAACACCGGGGAGCTGTTTTTT.

The gene calls are TRBV7-2 and TRBJ2-5, with 8 bases fitting TRBD2. The CDR3 runs to 15 residues. Germline V gene sequence: CDR1 SGHTA, CDR2 FQGNSA. J was trimmed by 1 base and V by 4 bases; bases with no gene match: 5. Here the CDR3 reads CASSYPGLGQETQYF. CDR3 in DNA: TGTGCCAGCAGCTACCCGGGACTAGGCCAAGAGACCCAGTACTTC.

A note on this clonotype: The junction does not match germline at one end; this may be a read error. This chain connects TRBV7-8 to TRBJ2-1, with no clear D. The germline V gene has CDR1 SGHVS and CDR2 FQNEAQ. The CDR3 totals 12 residues. The CDR3 coding sequence is TGTGTCAGCAGCCCGCTACTCAATGAGCAGTTCTTC. Translation gives CVSSPLLNEQFF.

This clonotype came up many times. The genes are TRBV28 and TRBJ2-7; 8 nucleotides agree with TRBD2. Germline lookup yields CDR1 MDHEN and CDR2 SYDVKM. The trim removed 4 bases at V and 6 bases at J, leaving 8 bases unmatched. This CDR3 spans 14 amino acids. The CDR3 sequence: CASSYGAGVREQYF. CDR3 DNA sequence: TGTGCCAGCAGTTACGGAGCGGGAGTTCGCGAGCAGTACTTC.

The chain has TRBV5-1 and TRBJ2-2; TRBD2 agrees at 10 bases. The CDR3 covers 14 residues. After removal of 7 bases from V and 4 bases from J, the junction contained 4 bases not matched to a gene. Germline V gives CDR1 SGHRS, CDR2 YFSETQ. The CDR3 DNA is TGCGCCAGCCTTCGACTAGCGGGCACCGGGGAGCTGTTTTTT. Its translation: CASLRLAGTGELFF.

V and J are TRBV20-1 and TRBJ1-2, with D unclear. In germline, CDR1 is DFQATT, CDR2 SNEGSKA (reference sequence). V was trimmed by 0 bases and J by 2 bases, leaving 19 bases between them. The CDR3 sequence is 17 residues long. As DNA, the CDR3 is TGCAGTGCTAGAGACAAACCGGGCCCCGAATTGAACTATGGCTACACCTTC. Its translation: CSARDKPGPELNYGYTF.

This clonotype was picked up a small number of times. The CDR3 loop reads CASSYNLETQYF. The CDR3 region has the DNA TGTGCCAGCAGTTACAACCTGGAGACCCAGTACTTC. The chain recombines TRBV6-5 with TRBJ2-5; D is ambiguous. This CDR3 has 12 amino acids. Germline V gene data show CDR1 as MNHEY and CDR2 as SVGAGI. V gave up 2 bases and J gave up 5 bases, with 6 bases separating them.

This rearrangement joins TRBV10-3 to TRBJ2-7; TRBD2 might be the D (6 bases). The germline V and J ends were trimmed by 5 bases and 4 bases, with 21 bases remaining between them. The CDR3 totals 16 residues. Germline assignment: CDR1 ENHRY and CDR2 SYGVKD. This chain's CDR3 is CAISLRDSASFYEQYF. The CDR3 coding sequence is TGTGCCATCAGTCTCCGGGACTCCGCGTCCTTTTACGAGCAGTACTTC.